This is a list of T cell receptor beta chains from one sample in a study of T cells after yellow fever vaccination. Each CDR3 protein is one row after TCRdb ran MiXCR on the 5' RACE reads. The sample shows about 260,000 distinct CDR3 sequences, around 4.9% of them seen only once. The sample here was CD4+ T cells sorted from PBMCs, taken on the day of the yellow fever booster vaccination. All receptors come from a man between 18 and 35 years old who received the YFV17D yellow fever vaccine. CDR3s leave out the opening cysteine and the closing phenylalanine or tryptophan.

SASRQGSPPSSYEQY | TRBV20-1
ASSSYRDRVSYNEQF | TRBV11-2
SVGLRLETQY | TRBV29-1
ASSQVSSNYEQY | TRBV5-1
ASSLGYKAF | TRBV28
ASSQVSSGANVLT | TRBV4-3
ASSSGTGYIEQY | TRBV6-5
ASSLGGTSGTDTQY | TRBV5-4
ASSLEGTSGGTQY | TRBV5-1
ASSLPGQLYQETQY | TRBV12-3/TRBV12-4
ASTPFRSNQPQH | TRBV2
ASSLNPGGTDTQY | TRBV5-1
ASSSRQGAGNEQF | TRBV11-2
ASSQAGFYGYT | TRBV4-1
ATERDPGETQY | TRBV15
ASTTPGGQETQY | TRBV6-5
ASSQELRAEAF | TRBV3-1
ASSLASDSPLH | TRBV5-1
ASTPQLAGELF | TRBV7-2
ASSPDDEQY | TRBV18
ASSMGQGAGETQY | TRBV5-4
ASSPPDPRGYT | TRBV6-6
ASSAQSSSNQPQH | TRBV6-6
ASSPPGLWQETQY | TRBV12-3/TRBV12-4
ASSELSANTEAF | TRBV10-2
ASRGITGGAGQPQH | TRBV27
ASSSLGGGTEAF | TRBV5-6
AITGRDQGGYGYT | TRBV10-3
ASSTGQPQDTQY | TRBV5-1
ASSYSIPRQETQY | TRBV6-5
ASSSPSGGRDTQY | TRBV5-1
ATSPGQGALLGANVLT | TRBV24-1
SASAGVRNQH | TRBV20-1
ASSTATGSSYT | TRBV9